These 19 T cell receptor beta chains were sequenced from one sample in a study of CXCR3-negative and CXCR3-positive naive CD8 T cells. The authors made the TRB cDNA libraries by 5' RACE using UMI labels. TCRdb reworked the 5' RACE reads into one entry per CDR3 protein, no DNA. The sample table includes 40,000 to 50,000 distinct CDR3 sequences. Sample: naive CXCR3- CD8+ T cells from blood. Subset reported: CD45RO-CCR7+CD27+CD95- naive CD8+ T cells lacking CXCR3 (TNR3-). These receptors were taken from a human donor in good health. Some clones in this sample may be carry-over from other donors' samples.

The gene calls are TRBV11-2 and TRBJ2-7; TCRdb lists TRBD1, though no DNA is available to test this call. Germline CDR1 SGHAT, CDR2 FQNNGV. The CDR3 is 13 residues long. CDR3: CASSWTGGYEQYF.

The rearrangement joins TRBV5-1 to TRBJ2-7; the D call of TRBD2 rests on TCRdb alone, since no DNA is present to check it. Germline V CDR1 and CDR2: SGHRS, YFSETQ. The CDR3 is made up of 15 amino acids. The CDR3: CASSTLGPLLYEQYF.

This sequence joins TRBV20-1 and TRBJ1-5; absent DNA, TCRdb's TRBD1 call cannot be checked. The CDR3 loop spans 13 amino acids. Germline values: CDR1 DFQATT, CDR2 SNEGSKA (reference sequence). CDR3 amino acids: CSASWGRNQPQHF.

The chain combines TRBV29-1 with TRBJ2-7; TCRdb indicates TRBD2, and absent DNA this call remains unverified. Germline V lookup: CDR1 SQVTM, CDR2 ANQGSEA. The CDR3 loop spans 13 amino acids. The CDR3 loop is CSVTTSWSYEQYF.

The chain employs TRBV28 and TRBJ1-1. The CDR3 runs 13 residues. Germline values: CDR1 MDHEN, CDR2 SYDVKM. CDR3 sequence reads: CASSLSLNTEAFF.

This clonotype is deemed medium-sized by its frequency. This chain connects TRBV28 to TRBJ2-7; the D call of TRBD2 rests on TCRdb alone, since no DNA is present to check it. This CDR3 has 16 residues. CDR1 MDHEN and CDR2 SYDVKM come from the germline V gene. The CDR3: CASSSAPRLVRNEQYF.

The V and J genes are TRBV6-1 and TRBJ2-7. CDR3 length: 14 amino acids. CDR1 MNHNS and CDR2 SASEGT come from the germline V gene. The CDR3 region is CASSLRRATYEQYF.

This chain links TRBV19 with TRBJ2-1; with no DNA, the TCRdb D assignment of TRBD1 cannot be verified. Looked up from germline, CDR1 is LNHDA and CDR2 is SQIVND (reference sequence). This CDR3 comprises 11 residues. CDR3 region: CASSMGLEQFF.

The V call is TRBV29-1, the J call TRBJ1-4. Germline values: CDR1 SQVTM, CDR2 ANQGSEA. The CDR3 loop spans 14 amino acids. The chain's CDR3 is CSGIKEGPTEKLFF. Variable domain in full (rest from reference TRBV29-1 and TRBJ1-4): SAVISQKPSRDICQRGTSLTIQCQVDSQVTMMFWYRQQPGQSLTLIATANQGSEATYESGFVIDKFPISRPNLTFSTLTVSNMSPEDSSIYLCSGIKEGPTEKLFFGSGTQLSVL.

This chain uses TRBV5-1 with TRBJ2-1; TCRdb reports TRBD1, a call that lacks DNA to check it against. Germline-derived CDR1 and CDR2 are SGHRS and YFSETQ. The CDR3 spans 14 residues. The CDR3 protein is CASSLGGPGNEQFF.

The V call is TRBV20-1, the J call TRBJ1-2; the D gene TCRdb calls, TRBD1, cannot be checked with no DNA. The CDR3 covers 16 residues. Looked up from germline, CDR1 is DFQATT and CDR2 is SNEGSKA (reference sequence). CDR3 sequence: CSAGEEDRDWNYGYTF.

V usage is TRBV7-8 and J usage is TRBJ2-2; TCRdb's assignment of TRBD1 cannot be checked, as there is no DNA. The CDR3 spans 15 residues. Germline V lookup: CDR1 SGHVS, CDR2 FQNEAQ. The CDR3 sequence: CASSLTRQGGGELFF.

The chain employs TRBV7-9 and TRBJ1-4; the D call of TRBD1 rests on TCRdb alone, since no DNA is present to check it. Germline V lookup: CDR1 SEHNR, CDR2 FQNEAQ (reference sequence). The CDR3 has 14 residues. The CDR3 spells CASSSQGANEKLFF.

The V gene is TRBV18, the J gene TRBJ2-7; the TCRdb D gene call, TRBD2, has no DNA to confirm it. CDR1 and CDR2 (germline): KGHSH, LQKENI. CDR3 size: 15 residues. The CDR3 loop reads CASSPPDREGYEQYF.

J is TRBJ2-7 and V is TRBV28; TCRdb's D gene call, TRBD1, goes unchecked for lack of DNA. CDR3 size: 15 residues. CDR1 and CDR2 from the germline V gene are MDHEN and SYDVKM. This chain's CDR3 is CASSLMDRSPREQYF. Using reference TRBV28 and TRBJ2-7 for the parts outside the CDR3, the full variable domain is DVKVTQSSRYLVKRTGEKVFLECVQDMDHENMFWYRQDPGLGLRLIYFSYDVKMKEKGDIPEGYSVSREKKERFSLILESASTNQTSMYLCASSLMDRSPREQYFGPGTRLTVT.

The chain recombines TRBV18 with TRBJ2-3; TCRdb's D call of TRBD2 is untestable without DNA. This CDR3 contains 15 residues. The germline gives CDR1 KGHSH, CDR2 LQKENI. The CDR3 is CASSPVSGLGDTQYF. Full variable domain (missing parts from reference TRBV18 and TRBJ2-3): NAGVMQNPRHLVRRRGQEARLRCSPMKGHSHVYWYRQLPEEGLKFMVYLQKENIIDESGMPKERFSAEFPKEGPSILRIQQVVRGDSAAYFCASSPVSGLGDTQYFGPGTRLTVL.

The rearrangement joins TRBV28 to TRBJ2-1; the TCRdb call, TRBD1, lacks DNA for checking. The length of the CDR3 is 14 residues. Looked up from germline, CDR1 is MDHEN and CDR2 is SYDVKM. CDR3 sequence: CASRPRQGINEQFF.

The chain has TRBV6-6 and TRBJ1-5; TCRdb names TRBD1, which stays unverified in the absence of DNA. Germline V gives CDR1 MNHNY, CDR2 SVGAGI (reference sequence). The CDR3 is 14 residues long. This CDR3 reads CASSYMGPGQPQHF.

This rearrangement joins TRBV15 to TRBJ1-4. The CDR3 length is 15 residues. Germline V gene lookup returns CDR1 LNHNV and CDR2 YYDKDF (reference sequence). The CDR3 sequence is CATSSWVAGNEKLFF.